Below are 23 T cell receptor beta chains sequenced from a single sample in a study of naive and memory T cell subsets. Amplification of ligated cDNA took four PCR rounds with SP2 and nested alpha and beta constant primers. TCRdb independently ran MiXCR on the 5' RACE reads; one entry per CDR3 protein. In the table there are tens of thousands of distinct CDR3 sequences, roughly 7% of which are singletons. The library had UMIs added by 3' ligation of an oligonucleotide to TCR cDNA. These receptors all come from a male donor in good health.

Only a few counts were recorded for this clonotype. V gene TRBV12-3 or TRBV12-4 combines with J gene TRBJ1-1, with a weak D call TRBD1 (5 bases). V was clipped by 2 bases and J by 7 bases, with 8 bases between them. This CDR3 has 12 residues. DNA of the CDR3: TGTGCCAGCAGTTTAACGGGGGATGAAGCTTTCTTT. Protein: CASSLTGDEAFF.

The sample holds a few counts of this clonotype. The chain links TRBV10-3 to TRBJ2-5; D unclear. The germline CDR1 and CDR2 sequences are ENHRY and SYGVKD. The CDR3 contains 13 residues. The ends were cut back, 6 bases at V and 4 bases at J, with 12 bases in the middle. The CDR3: CAIRLSMGETQYF. CDR3 sequence (DNA): TGTGCCATCAGGCTATCGATGGGAGAGACCCAGTACTTC.

V gene TRBV20-1 combines with J gene TRBJ2-7, with D perhaps TRBD2 (6 bases). There are 15 residues in the CDR3. Germline CDR1 is DFQATT and CDR2 is SNEGSKA (reference sequence). Trimming removed 1 base at V and 2 bases at J, with 15 bases between. The CDR3 DNA follows: TGCAGTGCTAGAGTGTGGGACTCAGGCACCTACGAGCAGTACTTC. It codes for CSARVWDSGTYEQYF.

The gene calls are TRBV2 and TRBJ1-5; no reliable D call. V shed 4 bases and J shed 2 bases, with 9 bases lying between them. Germline CDR1 is SNHLY and CDR2 is FYNNEI. The CDR3 totals 14 residues. CDR3 nucleotides: TGTGCCAGCAGTGCTAAACGTGGCAATCAGCCCCAGCATTTT. This codes for CASSAKRGNQPQHF.

This clonotype came up many times. The chain carries TRBV6-1 and TRBJ2-7; tentative D call: TRBD1 (6 bases). The length of the CDR3 is 14 residues. CDR1 and CDR2 from the germline V gene are MNHNS and SASEGT. V gave up 7 bases and J gave up 1 base, with 14 bases separating them. CDR3 bases: TGTGCCAGCACCAGACAGGAGTCGTCCTACGAGCAGTACTTC. The encoded protein is CASTRQESSYEQYF.

This clonotype was detected a few times. V is TRBV12-3 or TRBV12-4 and J is TRBJ2-6; D remains unclear. V was shortened by 1 base and J by 0 bases, with 7 bases between the two germline ends. The CDR3 length is 16 residues. The CDR3 reads CASSLVRSSGANVLTF. DNA for the CDR3: TGTGCCAGCAGTTTAGTCCGCAGCTCTGGGGCCAACGTCCTGACTTTC.

The chain couples TRBV6-2 or TRBV6-3 to TRBJ2-3; weak D call: TRBD2 (5 bases). Germline CDR1 and CDR2: MNHEY and SVGEGT. The V end lost 6 bases, the J end lost 2 bases, and 15 bases lay between the germline ends. The CDR3 is 15 amino acids. The CDR3 is CASSTRRGYTDTQYF. CDR3 coding DNA: TGTGCCAGCAGCACTCGTCGGGGATACACAGATACGCAGTATTTT.

This clonotype was counted ten times or more. This chain uses TRBV2 with TRBJ2-5, with TRBD1 matching over 8 bases. Germline lookup yields CDR1 SNHLY and CDR2 FYNNEI. The J segment lost 2 bases and the V segment lost 6 bases, leaving 8 bases of the junction unmatched. This CDR3 comprises 15 residues. This CDR3 is CASRLSGTGQETQYF. The CDR3 nucleotides are TGTGCCAGCAGGCTATCCGGGACAGGTCAAGAGACCCAGTACTTC.

This clonotype was observed a few times. The chain has TRBV12-2 and TRBJ2-5. TRBV12-2 is flagged as a pseudogene. CDR3 length: 16 amino acids. The CDR3 region is CASRFVLERSGETQYF. As DNA, the CDR3 is TGTGCAAGTCGCTTCGTCCTCGAGCGTTCGGGAGAGACCCAGTACTTC.

This clonotype occurred many times. This rearrangement joins TRBV20-1 to TRBJ2-3, with D perhaps matching TRBD2 (6 bases). The CDR3 length is 15 residues. V was pared by 3 bases and J by 0 bases, with 13 bases between. CDR1 and CDR2 (germline): DFQATT, SNEGSKA (reference sequence). CDR3 region: CSASGSVSSTDTQYF. CDR3 bases: TGCAGTGCTAGCGGGAGCGTATCTAGCACAGATACGCAGTATTTT.

A few counts support this clonotype. The rearrangement joins TRBV3-1 to TRBJ2-6, with D tentatively TRBD2 (5 bases). V was cut by 1 base and J by 0 bases, with 10 bases left in between. Germline assignment: CDR1 LGHDT and CDR2 YNNKEL (reference sequence). The CDR3 spans 17 residues. CDR3 nucleotide sequence: TGTGCCAGCAGCCAAGGTCCACTAGTCTCTGGGGCCAACGTCCTGACTTTC. Protein: CASSQGPLVSGANVLTF.

Many counts were recorded for this clonotype. This rearrangement joins TRBV20-1 to TRBJ1-1; D unclear. Trimming removed 5 bases from V and 0 bases from J, with 13 bases in between. CDR1 and CDR2 (germline): DFQATT, SNEGSKA (reference sequence). This CDR3 region has 14 residues. CDR3: CSAPGVNMNTEAFF. The CDR3 nucleotides read TGCAGTGCTCCGGGAGTCAACATGAACACTGAAGCTTTCTTT.

This clonotype was seen at least ten times. This sequence joins TRBV29-1 and TRBJ1-1; D not resolved. V was shortened by 6 bases and J by 1 base, with 6 bases between the two germline ends. Germline-derived CDR1 and CDR2 are SQVTM and ANQGSEA. This CDR3 contains 11 residues. CDR3 sequence: CSVLANTEAFF. In nucleotides, the CDR3 is TGCAGCGTCCTTGCGAACACTGAAGCTTTCTTT.

In its sample, this clonotype was seen a few times. V usage is TRBV5-6 and J usage is TRBJ1-6, with D unclear. Trimming removed 1 base from V and 10 bases from J, with 9 bases in between. This CDR3 is built from 13 residues. The germline gives CDR1 SGHDT, CDR2 YYEEEE. In DNA form, the CDR3 reads TGTGCCAGCAGCTTGCAGGAGTTCTCACCCCTCCACTTT. It encodes CASSLQEFSPLHF.

This clonotype occurred a few times. V and J are TRBV12-3 or TRBV12-4 and TRBJ2-6; D might be TRBD1 (6 bases). V was trimmed by 6 bases and J by 2 bases, leaving 11 bases between them. The CDR3 totals 15 residues. CDR3 sequence reads: CASSWGPTGANVLTF. The CDR3, as DNA: TGTGCCAGCAGCTGGGGGCCCACTGGGGCCAACGTCCTGACTTTC.

In its sample, this clonotype was seen many times. The V call is TRBV6-1, the J call TRBJ2-3; D is perhaps TRBD2 (7 bases). V lost 6 bases to trimming and J lost 3 bases, with 19 bases between them. There are 16 residues in the CDR3. The V gene's germline CDR1 is MNHNS and CDR2 SASEGT. In DNA, the CDR3 is TGTGCCAGCAGACCTACCGGGGGGCCAAGGACAGATACGCAGTATTTT. It specifies CASRPTGGPRTDTQYF.

This clonotype was picked up many times. The chain is built from TRBV2 and TRBJ2-3; no clear D gene. V lost 4 bases and J 6 bases, leaving 11 bases between the germline ends. Germline V lookup: CDR1 SNHLY, CDR2 FYNNEI. The CDR3 runs 13 residues. CDR3 loop: CASSGLELDTQYF. CDR3 nucleotides: TGTGCCAGCAGTGGTCTAGAGCTCGATACGCAGTATTTT.

This sequence joins TRBV7-9 and TRBJ1-2; 7 bases fit TRBD1. Unmatched junction bases numbered 5, after V lost 3 bases and J lost 4 bases. The CDR3 has 14 amino acids. Germline CDR1 is SEHNR and CDR2 is FQNEAQ (reference sequence). CDR3 nucleotides: TGTGCCAGCAGCTTGGGGACAGCCAGCTATGGCTACACCTTC. This codes for CASSLGTASYGYTF.

This clonotype was observed many times. This chain joins TRBV5-1 and TRBJ1-2; no reliable D call. The CDR3 runs to 12 residues. Per the germline V gene, CDR1 is SGHRS and CDR2 is YFSETQ. The ends were cut back, 4 bases at V and 8 bases at J, with 12 bases in the middle. The CDR3 coding sequence is TGCGCCAGCAGCCCGACTTCAACGGGCTACACCTTC. Its protein product is CASSPTSTGYTF.

This sequence joins TRBV7-9 and TRBJ2-3, with unresolved D. Germline V gene lookup returns CDR1 SEHNR and CDR2 FQNEAQ (reference sequence). V lost 7 bases, J lost 3 bases, and 17 bases lay in between. There are 15 residues in the CDR3. The CDR3 region is CASNPSNANTDTQYF. In DNA form, the CDR3 reads TGTGCCAGCAACCCTTCCAACGCGAATACAGATACGCAGTATTTT.

In its sample, this clonotype was seen a few times. The V and J genes are TRBV5-4 and TRBJ2-7; D is undetermined. V shed 0 bases and J shed 0 bases, with 7 bases lying between them. The germline gives CDR1 SGHNT, CDR2 YYREEE (reference sequence). This CDR3 region has 14 residues. The chain's CDR3 is CASSLGFDSYEQYF. CDR3 in DNA: TGTGCCAGCAGCTTGGGCTTTGACTCCTACGAGCAGTACTTC. Supplemented by reference TRBV5-4 and TRBJ2-7, the full variable domain reads ETGVTQSPTHLIKTRGQQVTLRCSSQSGHNTVSWYQQALGQGPQFIFQYYREEENGRGNFPPRFSGLQFPNYSSELNVNALELDDSALYLCASSLGFDSYEQYFGPGTRLTVT.

In this sample, this clonotype turned up many times. V usage is TRBV14 and J usage is TRBJ1-1; D not resolved. V dropped 2 bases and J dropped 4 bases, with 8 bases sitting between them. CDR1 SGHDN and CDR2 FVKESK come from the germline V gene. CDR3 length: 13 amino acids. This CDR3 reads CASSQSTRTEAFF. The CDR3 DNA sequence: TGTGCCAGCAGCCAATCCACACGCACTGAAGCTTTCTTT.

The chain carries TRBV6-1 and TRBJ1-1; D gene uncertain. V lost 4 bases and J 2 bases, leaving 5 bases between the germline ends. This CDR3 is 12 amino acids long. In germline, CDR1 is MNHNS, CDR2 SASEGT. CDR3 nucleotide sequence: TGTGCCAGCAGTGGAGCAAACACTGAAGCTTTCTTT. It translates to CASSGANTEAFF.